This TCR beta chain was identified during a study of OX40 agonist ivuxolimab in advanced cancers. Study-level points and caveats: Not determined was the antigen specificity of the expanded peripheral T cells.

CDR1 and CDR2 from the germline V gene are SGHVS and FQNEAQ. After removal of 4 bases from V and 5 bases from J, the junction contained 8 bases not matched to a gene. The CDR3 is 16 amino acids. This clone was picked up one time. What it binds is not known. Peripheral blood came from all dose cohorts at three timepoints. Profiling relied on immunoSEQ multiplex PCR, and the TCRdb table lists in-frame clones only, not all of them. Of some 100,000 clones listed, around 80% are singletons. The sequencing here drew on CD4+ or CD8+ T cells sorted from blood, taken in a trial of the OX40 agonist ivuxolimab. This clonotype was sampled from an adult with an advanced solid tumor such as melanoma, head and neck, liver or kidney cancer. The V and J genes are TRBV7-8 and TRBJ2-5, with TRBD1 identical over 12 bases. Written as DNA, the CDR3 is TGTGCCAGCAGCTCGCATGGGACAGGGGGCAGGGAGACCCAGTACTTC. Its translation is CASSSHGTGGRETQYF. The whole variable domain, remainder taken from reference TRBV7-8 and TRBJ2-5, is GAGVSQSPRYKVAKRGQDVALRCDPISGHVSLFWYQQALGQGPEFLTYFQNEAQLDKSGLPSDRFFAERPEGSVSTLKIQRTQQEDSAVYLCASSSHGTGGRETQYFGPGTRLLVL.